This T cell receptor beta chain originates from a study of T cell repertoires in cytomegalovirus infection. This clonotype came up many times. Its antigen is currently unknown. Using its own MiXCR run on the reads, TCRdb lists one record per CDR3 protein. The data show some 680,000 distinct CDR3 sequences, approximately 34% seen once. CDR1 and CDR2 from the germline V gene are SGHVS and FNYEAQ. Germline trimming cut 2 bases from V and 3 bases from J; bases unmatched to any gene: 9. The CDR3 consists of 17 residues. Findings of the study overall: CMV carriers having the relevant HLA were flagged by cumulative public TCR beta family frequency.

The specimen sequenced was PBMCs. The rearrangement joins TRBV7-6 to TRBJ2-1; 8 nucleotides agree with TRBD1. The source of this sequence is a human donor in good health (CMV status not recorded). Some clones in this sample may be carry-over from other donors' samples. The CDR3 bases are TGTGCCAGCAGCTTAATGGGACAGGTGGTGGGCTACAATGAGCAGTTCTTC. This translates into CASSLMGQVVGYNEQFF.